Listed below are T cell receptor beta chains from one sample, sequenced in a study of T cell repertoires in cytomegalovirus infection. For these TCRs, the target antigens are not known. TCRdb used MiXCR to reprocess the reads, holding one entry per CDR3 protein. This table has 800,000 to 950,000 distinct CDR3 sequences, 30% to 35% appearing once. Sequencing was performed on cultured CD8+ T cells from PBMCs, taken from culture after CMV antigen stimulation. The receptors here all came from a human donor in good health (CMV status not recorded). Some clones in this sample may be carry-over from other donors' samples. CDR3s include the opening cysteine and the closing phenylalanine or tryptophan. The D gene is left open where the match is weak. Size is stated for part of the rows, as once, few or many counts, or as a class when the clone is expanded.

v_call	d_call	clone_size	j_call	cdr3_aa	cdr3_nt
TRBV7-3	TRBD2	.	TRBJ2-1	CASSSLSGGYNEQFF	TGTGCCAGCAGCTCTCTAAGCGGGGGCTACAATGAGCAGTTCTTC
TRBV29-1	.	.	TRBJ2-1	CSVEEEAGSNEQFF	TGCAGCGTTGAAGAGGAGGCAGGGTCAAATGAGCAGTTCTTC
TRBV18	.	few	TRBJ1-3	CASSKEPGTPNSGNTIYF	TGTGCCAGCTCAAAGGAACCGGGGACACCGAACTCTGGAAACACCATATATTTT
TRBV6-4	.	few	TRBJ2-3	CASSKRGSLTDTQYF	TGTGCCAGCTCTAAGAGGGGCAGTCTTACAGATACGCAGTATTTT
TRBV15	.	.	TRBJ2-3	CATSREPGKVVSTDTQYF	TGTGCCACCAGCAGAGAGCCGGGGAAAGTAGTTAGCACAGATACGCAGTATTTT
TRBV19	.	.	TRBJ1-1	CASRVKGSNEAFF	TGTGCCAGTAGGGTGAAGGGGTCCAATGAAGCTTTCTTT
TRBV11-2	.	many	TRBJ2-7	CASSLVGEAYEQYF	TGTGCCAGCAGCTTAGTCGGGGAAGCCTACGAGCAGTACTTC
TRBV6-1	.	few	TRBJ1-5	CASSEHPNQPQHF	TGTGCCAGCAGTGAACACCCCAATCAGCCCCAGCATTTT
TRBV6-2/TRBV6-3	.	many	TRBJ1-6	CASSSGNPPLHF	TGTGCCAGCAGTTCTGGGAATCCACCCCTCCACTTT
TRBV9	TRBD1	.	TRBJ1-5	CASSADGTGQPQHF	TGTGCCAGCAGCGCGGACGGGACAGGCCAGCCCCAGCATTTT
TRBV9	TRBD1	.	TRBJ2-1	CASSVAKTGGRNNEQFF	TGTGCCAGCAGCGTAGCCAAAACAGGGGGCCGAAACAATGAGCAGTTCTTC
TRBV5-4	.	.	TRBJ2-1	CASSWGTNEQFF	TGTGCCAGCAGCTGGGGGACCAATGAGCAGTTCTTC
TRBV20-1	.	few	TRBJ2-1	CSAFRDLAPLQFF	TGCAGTGCTTTCCGGGACCTGGCTCCCTTGCAGTTCTTC
TRBV12-3/TRBV12-4	.	.	TRBJ2-5	CASTELGVRETQYF	TGTGCCAGCACCGAATTAGGGGTTAGAGAGACCCAGTACTTC
TRBV6-2/TRBV6-3	TRBD1	.	TRBJ1-5	CASSSSESDRRNQPQHF	TGTGCCAGCAGTTCGTCCGAATCGGACAGGCGCAATCAGCCCCAGCATTTT
TRBV14	.	.	TRBJ1-1	CASSPRRGMHTEAFF	TGTGCCAGCAGCCCTCGTAGGGGCATGCACACTGAAGCTTTCTTT
TRBV7-9	.	few	TRBJ1-1	CAGGKLNTEAFF	TGTGCCGGAGGGAAATTAAACACTGAAGCTTTCTTT
TRBV6-5	.	.	TRBJ2-2	CASSFTQGSQANTGELFF	TGTGCCAGCAGTTTCACTCAGGGCAGCCAAGCGAACACCGGGGAGCTGTTTTTT
TRBV12-3/TRBV12-4	.	.	TRBJ2-4	CASRGGQDSAKNIQYF	TGTGCCAGCAGGGGGGGGCAGGACTCAGCCAAAAACATTCAGTACTTC
TRBV6-1	.	.	TRBJ2-4	CASSEVGRTNIQYF	TGTGCCAGCAGTGAAGTGGGCAGAACAAACATTCAGTACTTC
TRBV5-6	.	few	TRBJ1-5	CASSPGDTRPQHF	TGTGCCAGCAGCCCCGGGGATACTAGGCCCCAGCATTTT
TRBV7-9	.	many	TRBJ2-1	CASSWGGLNEQFF	TGTGCCAGCAGCTGGGGGGGGCTCAATGAGCAGTTCTTC
TRBV19	.	few	TRBJ2-2	CASSQYVSSTGELFF	TGTGCCAGTTCGCAGTACGTGTCGAGCACCGGGGAGCTGTTTTTT
TRBV2	.	few	TRBJ1-4	CASSDYPVGEKLFF	TGTGCCAGCAGTGACTATCCCGTGGGGGAAAAACTGTTTTTT
TRBV6-1	.	.	TRBJ2-3	CASKVWGAGTDTQYF	TGTGCCAGCAAGGTTTGGGGGGCCGGGACAGATACGCAGTATTTT
TRBV19	.	.	TRBJ2-7	CASSMTGRLYEQYF	TGTGCCAGTAGTATGACGGGGCGACTCTACGAGCAGTACTTC
TRBV18	TRBD1	.	TRBJ2-3	CASSPEGAHRNTQYF	TGTGCCAGCTCACCCGAGGGGGCCCACCGAAATACGCAGTATTTT
TRBV29-1	TRBD1	.	TRBJ1-3	CSVAGTGVSGNTIYF	TGCAGCGTAGCCGGGACAGGGGTTTCTGGAAACACCATATATTTT
TRBV27	.	.	TRBJ1-4	CASSLGRREKLFF	TGTGCCAGCAGTTTAGGCAGGAGGGAAAAACTGTTTTTT
TRBV6-1	.	many	TRBJ2-3	CASSERAVSTDTQYF	TGTGCCAGCAGTGAACGTGCGGTTAGCACAGATACGCAGTATTTT
TRBV5-4	TRBD2	.	TRBJ2-3	CASSSRDLAGGSTDTQYF	TGTGCCAGCAGCTCCCGCGATCTAGCGGGGGGGAGCACAGATACGCAGTATTTT
TRBV7-9	.	.	TRBJ1-2	CASSSSDYRGYTF	TGTGCCAGCAGCTCATCGGACTACCGGGGCTACACCTTC
TRBV6-2/TRBV6-3	.	once	TRBJ2-1	CASSYSTRRDYNEQFF	TGTGCCAGCAGTTACTCAACTAGGAGGGACTACAATGAGCAGTTCTTC
TRBV28	TRBD2	few	TRBJ2-1	CASTSPGLAIEQFF	TGTGCCAGCACCTCCCCAGGACTAGCTATTGAGCAGTTCTTC
TRBV6-5	.	.	TRBJ2-7	CASKQGLGRYEQYF	TGTGCCAGCAAGCAGGGTCTGGGGAGATACGAGCAGTACTTC
TRBV7-8	.	many	TRBJ1-5	CASSLWGGGSNQPQHF	TGTGCCAGCAGCTTATGGGGGGGAGGTAGCAATCAGCCCCAGCATTTT
TRBV6-2/TRBV6-3	TRBD1	many	TRBJ1-1	CASSDRAITEAFF	TGTGCCAGCAGCGACAGGGCAATCACTGAAGCTTTCTTT
TRBV5-4	.	few	TRBJ2-3	CASSSDGADHRTDTQYF	TGTGCCAGCAGCTCCGATGGGGCAGATCACCGCACAGATACGCAGTATTTT
TRBV6-6	.	few	TRBJ1-4	CASSYQGFNEKLFF	TGTGCCAGCAGTTACCAGGGATTCAATGAAAAACTGTTTTTT
TRBV28	.	few	TRBJ2-5	CASSTIRKREYQETQYF	TGTGCCAGCAGTACTATAAGGAAGAGGGAGTACCAAGAGACCCAGTACTTC
TRBV7-9	TRBD1	.	TRBJ1-3	CASSSKGGAGNTIYF	TGTGCCAGCAGCTCGAAAGGGGGCGCGGGAAACACCATATATTTT
TRBV4-3	.	few	TRBJ2-3	CASSPFYGASTDTQYF	TGCGCCAGCAGCCCCTTCTACGGGGCTAGCACAGATACGCAGTATTTT
TRBV14	.	.	TRBJ1-2	CASSQMAQADLYGYTF	TGTGCCAGCAGCCAAATGGCACAGGCTGATCTCTATGGCTACACCTTC